This T cell receptor (beta chain) was observed in a study of PD-L1 blockade in urothelial cancer. In the study overall: Blood gave a median around 140,000 T cells.

Libraries were prepared by immunoSEQ multiplex PCR; TCRdb keeps only in-frame clonotypes and omits some of them. Counted here are 85,000 to 95,000 clones, roughly 90% occurring once; the ten biggest clones make up 1.5% to 2%. Regarding this clone: Other DNA sequences from this sample encode an identical CDR3 as well.

The time point: pretreatment peripheral blood. This TCR was recovered from a man between 60 and 70 years old with urothelial cancer. The specimen comprised PBMCs, sampled around atezolizumab (anti-PD-L1) treatment.

CDR3 loop: CATSKMGRAAQTQYF. DNA for the CDR3: TGTGCCACCAGCAAGATGGGGAGGGCCGCCCAGACCCAGTACTTC. The genes are TRBV15 and TRBJ2-5; 7 positions agree with TRBD2. CDR1 and CDR2 (germline): LNHNV, YYDKDF (reference sequence). The J segment lost 6 bases and the V segment lost 4 bases, leaving 11 bases of the junction unmatched. The CDR3 totals 15 residues.